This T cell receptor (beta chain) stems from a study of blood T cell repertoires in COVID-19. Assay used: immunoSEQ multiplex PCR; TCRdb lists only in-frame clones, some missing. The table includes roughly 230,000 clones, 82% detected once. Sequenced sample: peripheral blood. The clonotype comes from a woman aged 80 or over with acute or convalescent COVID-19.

The CDR3 DNA follows: TGTGCCAGCAGCCCGGGACTTAATGCGGCCCTCCACTTT. Its translation: CASSPGLNAALHF. This chain connects TRBV7-3 to TRBJ1-6, with D possibly matching TRBD1 (5 bases). The CDR3 sequence is 13 residues long. Trimming removed 5 bases at V and 14 bases at J, with 16 bases between. Looked up from germline, CDR1 is SGHTA and CDR2 is FQGTGA. The full variable domain, completed using reference TRBV7-3 and TRBJ1-6, is GAGVSQTPSNKVTEKGKYVELRCDPISGHTALYWYRQSLGQGPEFLIYFQGTGAADDSGLPNDRFFAVRPEGSVSTLKIQRTERGDSAVYLCASSPGLNAALHFGNGTRLTVT.